This T cell receptor (beta chain) was identified in a study of cytomegalovirus exposure and HLA in healthy donors. V was clipped by 4 bases and J by 1 base; unmatched bases: 13. The germline CDR1 and CDR2 sequences are MGHRA and YSYEKL. This CDR3 comprises 20 residues. Primers included in the PCR were 60 Vbeta and 13 Jbeta primers. TCRdb's copy holds only in-frame clones and misses some; the assay was immunoSEQ multiplex PCR. Here the sample table reports tens of thousands of clones. Sequencing input: PBMCs. The V and J genes are TRBV4-1 and TRBJ2-2, with 12 bases lining up with TRBD2. This clonotype was sampled from a man aged 50 to 60 in good health and CMV-seropositive. The DNA of the CDR3 is TGCGCCAGCAGCCCATCACCGCAACTAGCGGGAGGAAAGAACACCGGGGAGCTGTTTTTT. Its translation: CASSPSPQLAGGKNTGELFF.